A single sample is the source of the 6 T cell receptor beta chains below, sequenced in a study of control samples from healthy donors and cancer patients. Sequencing used immunoSEQ multiplex PCR; TCRdb keeps in-frame clones, though not all of them. The sample holds 150,000 to 200,000 clones, 91% seen once. Sequenced input: blood. These receptors came from a woman in her twenties or thirties in good health.

The chain has TRBV7-8 and TRBJ2-2; either TRBD1 or TRBD2 may fit D (5 bases each). The V and J ends lost 6 bases and 2 bases respectively, with 13 bases between them. The CDR3 covers 15 residues. In germline, CDR1 is SGHVS, CDR2 FQNEAQ. The CDR3, as DNA: TGTGCCAGCAGGCCTCGGGGCCTCAACACCGGGGAGCTGTTTTTT. Translation: CASRPRGLNTGELFF.

This clone came up once. This chain's CDR3 is CASSVDRNNEQFF. CDR3 nucleotide sequence: TGTGCCAGCAGCGTAGACAGAAACAATGAGCAGTTCTTC. The chain is built from TRBV9 and TRBJ2-7; the D is unclear. Gene TRBJ2-1 matches the end of the DNA better, so the J call may be wrong. CDR1 and CDR2 (germline): SGDLS, YYNGEE. CDR3 length: 13 amino acids.

The rearrangement uses TRBV29-1 and TRBJ1-6; 7 bases line up with TRBD1. CDR1 SQVTM and CDR2 ANQGSEA come from the germline V gene. The V gene end was trimmed by 1 base and the J gene end by 8 bases; junction bases not matched to a gene: 5. The CDR3 has 14 residues. CDR3 bases: TGCAGCGTTGAAGTACAGGGGCTCGATTCACCCCTCCACTTT. Its translation is CSVEVQGLDSPLHF. Filled out from reference TRBV29-1 and TRBJ1-6, the complete variable domain reads SAVISQKPSRDICQRGTSLTIQCQVDSQVTMMFWYRQQPGQSLTLIATANQGSEATYESGFVIDKFPISRPNLTFSTLTVSNMSPEDSSIYLCSVEVQGLDSPLHFGNGTRLTVT.

The chain links TRBV19 to TRBJ1-5; D remains unclear. Deletions cut 3 bases from V and 4 bases from J, with 4 bases between. The CDR3 sequence is 12 residues long. Germline lookup yields CDR1 LNHDA and CDR2 SQIVND (reference sequence). This chain's CDR3 is CASSIRNQPQHF. In nucleotides, the CDR3 is TGTGCCAGTAGTATCAGGAATCAGCCCCAGCATTTT.

On this clone: The sample contains more than one DNA sequence encoding this CDR3. The rearrangement links TRBV6-6 to TRBJ1-2, with a weak D call TRBD1 (5 bases). Per germline, CDR1 MNHNY and CDR2 SVGAGI (reference sequence). V was cut by 0 bases and J by 2 bases, with 7 bases left in between. The CDR3 sequence is 14 residues long. The CDR3 DNA follows: TGTGCCAGCAGTTACTCGAGGGGCAACTATGGCTACACCTTC. Translated, it gives CASSYSRGNYGYTF.

The chain links TRBV6-5 to TRBJ2-2; D ambiguous. The CDR3 spans 14 residues. The germline V and J ends were trimmed by 2 bases and 1 base, with 5 bases remaining between them. Per germline, CDR1 MNHEY and CDR2 SVGAGI. Here the CDR3 DNA reads TGTGCCAGCAGTTACGGGGAGAACACCGGGGAGCTGTTTTTT. Its translation: CASSYGENTGELFF.